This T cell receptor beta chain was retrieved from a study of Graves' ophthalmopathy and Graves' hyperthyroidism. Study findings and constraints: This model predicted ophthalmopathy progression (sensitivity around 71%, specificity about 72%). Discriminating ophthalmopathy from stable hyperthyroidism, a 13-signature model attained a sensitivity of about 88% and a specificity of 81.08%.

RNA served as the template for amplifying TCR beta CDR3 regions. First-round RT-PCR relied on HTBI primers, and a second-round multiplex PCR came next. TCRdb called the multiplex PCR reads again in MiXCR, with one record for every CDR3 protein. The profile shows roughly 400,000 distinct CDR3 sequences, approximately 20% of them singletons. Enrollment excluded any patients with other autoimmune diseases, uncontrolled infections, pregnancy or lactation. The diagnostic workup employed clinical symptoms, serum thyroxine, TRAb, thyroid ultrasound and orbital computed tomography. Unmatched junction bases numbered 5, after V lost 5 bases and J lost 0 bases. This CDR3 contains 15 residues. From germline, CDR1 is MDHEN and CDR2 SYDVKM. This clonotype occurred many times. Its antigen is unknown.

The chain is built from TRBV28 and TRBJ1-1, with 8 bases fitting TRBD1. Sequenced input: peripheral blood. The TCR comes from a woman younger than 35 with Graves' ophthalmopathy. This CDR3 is CASSPGGALNTEAFF. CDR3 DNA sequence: TGTGCCAGCAGTCCAGGGGGCGCTTTGAACACTGAAGCTTTCTTT.